The clone carrying this T cell receptor beta chain was seen ten or more times. Its target is unknown. Germline CDR1 reads MGHRA; CDR2 reads YSYEKL. The CDR3 spans 16 residues. V was shortened by 4 bases and J by 0 bases, with 13 bases between the two germline ends. The record originates from a study of CD8 T cells in ankylosing spondylitis. TCRdb processed the 5' RACE reads anew with MiXCR; each CDR3 protein has one entry. The table lists under 400,000 distinct CDR3 sequences, approximately 10% of them singletons. General study findings and limits: Ankylosing spondylitis blood seemed to carry a telltale TCR beta motif made of about 8 highly homologous variants. The study looked at matched synovial fluid samples from ankylosing spondylitis patients. Disease-linked clones were reported to be significantly enriched there.

The chain links TRBV4-1 to TRBJ2-1; D gene ambiguous. The sample consisted of blood, either unsorted or a sorted T cell fraction (not recorded which). The sequence was collected from a female donor with ankylosing spondylitis or in good health (not recorded which). The CDR3 nucleotides read TGCGCCAGCAGCCCGCCCCTACAAAGCTCCTACAATGAGCAGTTCTTC. Protein product: CASSPPLQSSYNEQFF.